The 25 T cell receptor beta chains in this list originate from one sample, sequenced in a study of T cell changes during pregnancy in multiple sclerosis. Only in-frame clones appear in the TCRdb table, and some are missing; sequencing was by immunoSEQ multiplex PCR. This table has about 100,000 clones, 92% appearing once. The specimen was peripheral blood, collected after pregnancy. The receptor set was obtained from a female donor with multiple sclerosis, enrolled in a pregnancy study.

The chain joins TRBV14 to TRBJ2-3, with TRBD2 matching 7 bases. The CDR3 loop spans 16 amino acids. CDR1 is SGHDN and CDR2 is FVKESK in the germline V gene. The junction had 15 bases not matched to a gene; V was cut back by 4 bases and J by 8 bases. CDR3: CASSLYAGLSLGTQYF. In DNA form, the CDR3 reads TGTGCCAGCAGCCTCTATGCGGGACTATCCCTTGGTACGCAGTATTTT.

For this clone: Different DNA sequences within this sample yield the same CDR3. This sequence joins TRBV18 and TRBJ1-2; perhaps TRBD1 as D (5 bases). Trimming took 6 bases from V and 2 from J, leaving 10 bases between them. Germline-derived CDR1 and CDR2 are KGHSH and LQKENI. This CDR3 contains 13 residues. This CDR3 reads CASSQDRNYGYTF. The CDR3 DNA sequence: TGTGCCAGCTCCCAAGACAGAAACTATGGCTACACCTTC.

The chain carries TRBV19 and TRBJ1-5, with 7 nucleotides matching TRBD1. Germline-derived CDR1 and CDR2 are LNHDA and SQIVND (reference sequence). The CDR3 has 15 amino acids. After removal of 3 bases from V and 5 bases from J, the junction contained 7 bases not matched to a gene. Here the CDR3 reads CASSIRSTGDQPQHF. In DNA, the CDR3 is TGTGCCAGTAGTATCCGTTCTACAGGGGATCAGCCCCAGCATTTT.

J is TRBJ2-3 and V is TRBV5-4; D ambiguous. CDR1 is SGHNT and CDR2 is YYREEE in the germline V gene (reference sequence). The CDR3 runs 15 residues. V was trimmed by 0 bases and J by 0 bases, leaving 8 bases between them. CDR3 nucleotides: TGTGCCAGCAGCTTGGAACGCCAGAGCACAGATACGCAGTATTTT. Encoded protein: CASSLERQSTDTQYF.

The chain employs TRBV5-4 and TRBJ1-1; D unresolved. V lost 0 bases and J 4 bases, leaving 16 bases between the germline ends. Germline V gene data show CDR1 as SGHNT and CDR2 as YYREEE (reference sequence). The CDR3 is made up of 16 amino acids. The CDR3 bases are TGTGCCAGCAGCTTGGGCGGGGAGGAGCTGGGCACTGAAGCTTTCTTT. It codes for CASSLGGEELGTEAFF.

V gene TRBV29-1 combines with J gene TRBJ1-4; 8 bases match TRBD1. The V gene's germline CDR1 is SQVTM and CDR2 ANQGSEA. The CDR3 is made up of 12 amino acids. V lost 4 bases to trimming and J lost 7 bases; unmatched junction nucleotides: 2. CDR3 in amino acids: CSVGGQGEKLFF. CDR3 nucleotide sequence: TGCAGCGTTGGTGGACAGGGTGAAAAACTGTTTTTT.

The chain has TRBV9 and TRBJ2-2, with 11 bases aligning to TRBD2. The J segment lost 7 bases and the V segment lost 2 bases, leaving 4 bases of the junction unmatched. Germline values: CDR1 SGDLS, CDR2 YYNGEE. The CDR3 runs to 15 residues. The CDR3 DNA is TGTGCCAGCAGCGTTAGCGGGGGGGTGTTCGGGGAGCTGTTTTTT. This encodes CASSVSGGVFGELFF.

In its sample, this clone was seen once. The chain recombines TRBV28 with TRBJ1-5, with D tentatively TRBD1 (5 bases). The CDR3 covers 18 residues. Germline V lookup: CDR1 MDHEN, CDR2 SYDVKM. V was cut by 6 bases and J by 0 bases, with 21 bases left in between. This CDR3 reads CASSPGTEGYYSNQPQHF. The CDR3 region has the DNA TGTGCCAGCAGCCCCGGGACGGAGGGTTATTATAGCAATCAGCCCCAGCATTTT. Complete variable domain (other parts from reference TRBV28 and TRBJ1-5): DVKVTQSSRYLVKRTGEKVFLECVQDMDHENMFWYRQDPGLGLRLIYFSYDVKMKEKGDIPEGYSVSREKKERFSLILESASTNQTSMYLCASSPGTEGYYSNQPQHFGDGTRLSIL.

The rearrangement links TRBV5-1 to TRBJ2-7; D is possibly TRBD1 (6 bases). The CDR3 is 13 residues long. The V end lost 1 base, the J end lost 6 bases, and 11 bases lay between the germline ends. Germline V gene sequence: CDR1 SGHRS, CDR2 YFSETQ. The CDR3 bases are TGCGCCAGCAGCTTGCAGGGGCAGGGCGAGCAGTACTTC. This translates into CASSLQGQGEQYF.

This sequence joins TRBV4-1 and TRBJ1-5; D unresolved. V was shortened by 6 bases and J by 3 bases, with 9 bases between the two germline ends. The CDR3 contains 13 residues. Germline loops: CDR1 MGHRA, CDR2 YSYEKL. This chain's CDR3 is CASSWQNNQPQHF. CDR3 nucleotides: TGCGCCAGCAGTTGGCAGAACAATCAGCCCCAGCATTTT.

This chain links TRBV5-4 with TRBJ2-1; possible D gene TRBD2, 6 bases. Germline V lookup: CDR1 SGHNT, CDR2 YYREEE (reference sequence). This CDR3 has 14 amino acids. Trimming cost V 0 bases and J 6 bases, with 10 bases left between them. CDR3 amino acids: CASSLEASANEQFF. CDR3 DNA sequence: TGTGCCAGCAGCTTGGAGGCTAGCGCCAATGAGCAGTTCTTC.

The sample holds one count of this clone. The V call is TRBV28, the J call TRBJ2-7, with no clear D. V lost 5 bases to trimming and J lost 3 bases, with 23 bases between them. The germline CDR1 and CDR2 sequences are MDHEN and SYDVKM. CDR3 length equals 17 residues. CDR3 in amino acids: CASSLPTTNPVGYEQYF. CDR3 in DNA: TGTGCCAGCAGTCTCCCAACGACAAATCCCGTGGGCTACGAGCAGTACTTC.

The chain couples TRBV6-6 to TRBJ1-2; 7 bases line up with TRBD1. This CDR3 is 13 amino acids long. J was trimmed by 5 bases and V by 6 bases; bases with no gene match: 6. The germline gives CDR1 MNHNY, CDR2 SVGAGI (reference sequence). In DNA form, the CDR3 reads TGTGCCAGCAGCCCTGACAGGGAGTATGGCTACACCTTC. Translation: CASSPDREYGYTF.

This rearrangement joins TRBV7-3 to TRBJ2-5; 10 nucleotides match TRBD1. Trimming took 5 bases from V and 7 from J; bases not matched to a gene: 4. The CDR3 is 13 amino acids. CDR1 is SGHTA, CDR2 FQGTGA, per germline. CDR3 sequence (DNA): TGTGCCAGCAGCCTGGACAGGGGGGGGACCCAGTACTTC. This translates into CASSLDRGGTQYF.

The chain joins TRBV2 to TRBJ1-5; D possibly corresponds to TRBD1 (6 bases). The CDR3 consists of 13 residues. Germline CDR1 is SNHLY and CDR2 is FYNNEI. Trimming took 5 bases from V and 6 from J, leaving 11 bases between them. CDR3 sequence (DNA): TGTGCCAGCAGTATAACAGGGATTCAGCCCCAGCATTTT. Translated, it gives CASSITGIQPQHF.

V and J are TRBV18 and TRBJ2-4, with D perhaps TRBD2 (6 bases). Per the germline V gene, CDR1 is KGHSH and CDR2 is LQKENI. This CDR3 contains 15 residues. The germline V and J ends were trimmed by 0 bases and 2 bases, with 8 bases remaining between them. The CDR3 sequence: CASSPPEGPKNIQYF. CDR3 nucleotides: TGTGCCAGCTCACCACCGGAGGGTCCCAAAAACATTCAGTACTTC.

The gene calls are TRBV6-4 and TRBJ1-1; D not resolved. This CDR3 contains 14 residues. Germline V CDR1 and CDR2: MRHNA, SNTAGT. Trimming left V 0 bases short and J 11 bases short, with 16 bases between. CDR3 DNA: TGTGCCAGCAGTGACTCAATCCCTCGGTTAGAGGCTTTCTTT. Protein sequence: CASSDSIPRLEAFF.

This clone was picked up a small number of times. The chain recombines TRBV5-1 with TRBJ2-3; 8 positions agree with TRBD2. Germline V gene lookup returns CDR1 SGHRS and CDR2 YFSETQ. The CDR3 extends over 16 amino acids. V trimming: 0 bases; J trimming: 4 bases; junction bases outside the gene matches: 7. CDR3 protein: CASSLGLTGGSDTQYF. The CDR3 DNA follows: TGCGCCAGCAGCTTGGGACTGACGGGAGGGTCAGATACGCAGTATTTT.

CDR3 bases: TGTGCCAGCAGCTTAAGGGGGACTAGCGGACAAGAGACCCAGTACTTC. Its translation: CASSLRGTSGQETQYF. The chain combines TRBV7-2 with TRBJ2-5, with 11 nucleotides matching TRBD2. Trimming at V came to 2 bases and at J to 2 bases, leaving 4 bases not matched to a gene. CDR3 length equals 16 residues. The V gene's germline CDR1 is SGHTA and CDR2 FQGNSA.

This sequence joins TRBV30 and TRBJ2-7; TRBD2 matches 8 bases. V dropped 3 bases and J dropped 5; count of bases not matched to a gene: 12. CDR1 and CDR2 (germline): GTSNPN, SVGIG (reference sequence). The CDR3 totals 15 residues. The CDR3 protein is CAWSSKSGRMDEQYF. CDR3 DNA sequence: TGTGCCTGGAGCTCTAAAAGCGGGAGAATGGACGAGCAGTACTTC.

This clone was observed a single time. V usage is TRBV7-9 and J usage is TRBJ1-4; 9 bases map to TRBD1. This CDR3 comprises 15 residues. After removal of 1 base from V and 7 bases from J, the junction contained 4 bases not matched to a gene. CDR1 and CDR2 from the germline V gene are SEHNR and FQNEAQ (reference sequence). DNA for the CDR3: TGTGCCAGCAGCTTAGGGACAGGGGATGGTGAAAAACTGTTTTTT. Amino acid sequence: CASSLGTGDGEKLFF.

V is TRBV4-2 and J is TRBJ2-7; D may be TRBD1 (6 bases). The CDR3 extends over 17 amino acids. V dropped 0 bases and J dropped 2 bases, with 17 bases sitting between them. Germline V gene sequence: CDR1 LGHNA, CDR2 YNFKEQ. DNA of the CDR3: TGTGCCAGCAGCCAAGACATAACAGGGTGGGCGGCCTACGAGCAGTACTTC. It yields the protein CASSQDITGWAAYEQYF.

This CDR3 is CASSDRGNSPLHF. The CDR3 DNA reads as TGTGCCAGCAGTGACAGGGGTAATTCACCCCTCCACTTT. This chain links TRBV6-1 with TRBJ1-6; D perhaps matches TRBD1 (6 bases). Per germline, CDR1 MNHNS and CDR2 SASEGT. This CDR3 contains 13 residues. Trimming pared 3 bases from V and 6 bases from J, leaving 6 bases between.

CDR3 amino acids: CASSIAGTGSLPQHF. The CDR3 nucleotides read TGTGCCAGTAGTATAGCCGGGACAGGGAGCCTGCCCCAGCATTTT. The chain has TRBV19 and TRBJ1-5; 9 bases align to TRBD1. The junction had 7 bases not matched to a gene; V was cut back by 1 base and J by 9 bases. This CDR3 contains 15 residues. Germline values: CDR1 LNHDA, CDR2 SQIVND (reference sequence).

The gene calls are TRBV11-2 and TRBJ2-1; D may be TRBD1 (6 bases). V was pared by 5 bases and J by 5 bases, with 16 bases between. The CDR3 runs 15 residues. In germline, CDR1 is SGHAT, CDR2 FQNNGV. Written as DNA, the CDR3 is TGTGCCAGCAGCCCCCGGGGCAGGGGCGACAATGAGCAGTTCTTC. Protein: CASSPRGRGDNEQFF. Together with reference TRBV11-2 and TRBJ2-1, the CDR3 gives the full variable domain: EAGVAQSPRYKIIEKRQSVAFWCNPISGHATLYWYQQILGQGPKLLIQFQNNGVVDDSQLPKDRFSAERLKGVDSTLKIQPAKLEDSAVYLCASSPRGRGDNEQFFGPGTRLTVL.